The source of this T cell receptor (beta chain) is a study of early T cells in non-severe SARS-CoV-2 infection. Study-wide results and limits: Comparison of clonotypes with VDJdb favored anti-spike CD8 responses while missing private and CD4 specificities.

This CDR3 is built from 14 residues. Trimming cost V 4 bases and J 1 base; bases outside gene matches: 3. CDR1 is SGHDN, CDR2 FVKESK, per germline. In this sample, this clonotype turned up many times. Its target is unknown. Tagging with unique molecular identifiers was applied to individual cDNA molecules. TCRdb itself ran the 5' RACE reads through MiXCR, one entry per CDR3 protein. The sample yields over 45,000 distinct CDR3 sequences, around 8.3% seen once. The chain uses TRBV14 and TRBJ2-7; TRBD1 matches at 8 bases. The clonotype originates from an adult who was a healthcare worker with PCR-confirmed SARS-CoV-2 infection or an uninfected control (not recorded which). Sequences were derived from whole blood, sampled at baseline. CDR3 residues: CASSRTGKSYEQYF. CDR3 DNA sequence: TGTGCCAGCAGCCGGACAGGGAAATCCTACGAGCAGTACTTC.